This T cell receptor beta chain was sequenced during a study of beta chain features in type 1 diabetes (dated by TCRdb to 2016 to 2018). In terms of the full investigation: Mean age, gender distribution, total cell number and subset yield did not differ between patients and healthy donors. The study compared TCRB repertoires of sorted circulating CD4+ T cell subsets between recently diagnosed type 1 diabetes patients and matched healthy donors. A total of about 110 million sorted cells were examined across all samples, and the number of cells per subset was strongly correlated with RNA yield. Regulatory and stem cell-like memory subsets were isolated from only 8 patients and about eight healthy donors, whereas naive and central memory subsets came from all 28 donors.

From the cysteine through the phenylalanine, the CDR3 covers 11 amino acids. The only DNA kept is the CDR3, 33 bases in frame from the first base. The germline V gene encodes CDR1 DFQATT and CDR2 SNEGSKA (reference sequence). Trimming takes 5 bases from V and 7 bases from J, and the germline ends sit 8 bases apart. Turning to this clone: Its antigen is still unknown. One base away there is no much larger clone; base qualities are not given.

Each donor gave one peripheral blood draw, averaging roughly 100 mL, which was collected into heparinised tubes. A BD FACSAria II and a panel including CD45RO, CCR7, CD25, CD127, CD95 and CD27 were used to sort naive, central memory, regulatory and stem cell-like memory CD4+ T cells. All sorted populations exceeded 95% purity. Right away, PBMCs were isolated by Lymphoprep density gradient centrifugation and were stained directly, with no culture step. So that batch effects would be minimized, each experiment stained and sorted samples in pairs, pairing one healthy donor with one patient. What the authors observed across the whole study: Shorter templates might have been favored by PCR, but patient and control samples were amplified and corrected together, so both groups would have been affected equally by any skew. Because the HLA sub-analyses included only small numbers of individuals, any influence of HLA type on TCRB rearrangement was left unresolved. The naive, central memory and regulatory TCRB repertoires appeared to resemble one another more closely among patients than among healthy donors. Sequencing cDNA rather than genomic DNA could over-represent highly expressing activated cells, although activation and CD3 levels did not differ between groups. At VDJ recombination sites, type 1 diabetes patients had fewer insertions and more deleted nucleotides, which implies abnormalities in thymic rearrangement. In all four CD4+ subsets, TCRB CDR3 length was moderately but significantly shorter in type 1 diabetes patients.

The entire isolated RNA was reverse transcribed using the High Capacity cDNA Reverse Transcription Kit, and thus expressed TCRB transcripts were sequenced. Deep immunoSEQ sequencing was performed on naive, central memory and regulatory T cell samples, with an average of about 3.57 million total reads per sample. After sorted cells were lysed in RLT buffer, RNA was extracted with DNase-treated RNeasy Micro or Mini kits, with the choice depending on cell number. To prevent cross-contamination, each cell subset was processed individually, whereas patient and healthy donor samples were processed jointly. The immunoSEQ multiplex PCR was used to amplify TCRB sequences from cDNA, yielding 87-bp fragments that span the CDR3 region. Amplicons were sequenced on the Illumina HiSeq platform. The original methods were these. PCR bias was corrected computationally using synthetic template baselines, and reads within Hamming distance 2 were collapsed, with unmergeable singletons discarded. Reads were aligned against IMGT so that V, D and J genes, CDR3 length and insertions or deletions at six rearrangement sites could be assigned. Within each subset, clonotype counts were normalized to sorted cell number, and only after that were true diversity and Gini coefficients computed with the tcR R package. The overlap coefficient, calculated on TCRB nucleotide sequences, was used to quantify repertoire sharing. Out-of-frame TCRB sequences from naive cells were analyzed as a proxy for the pre-selection repertoire. Imported from immuneACCESS, the table was reduced by TCRdb to in-frame sequences with V and J called. These copies leave out some clones; in studies compared against another copy, an unresolved V gene accounts for under half, and the cause of the remainder is not known. V and J calls and clone size are copied from that table; D and trimming were computed from the DNA. Here the sample has some 700,000 clones; roughly 13% occur a single time. The ten largest account for less than 0.025% of the sample.

The sequence was obtained from a man aged 18 to 35 with type 1 diabetes. Sequenced material: naive CD4+ T cells from blood. This specimen's cell subset or site label, interpreted: true naive CD4+ T cells. This chain joins TRBV20-1 to TRBJ1-4; the D region possibly corresponds to TRBD1 (6 bases align). The CDR3 amino acid sequence is: CSAGGAEKLFF. DNA sequence: TGCAGTGCTGGGGGGGCTGAAAAACTGTTTTTT.